This T cell receptor (beta chain) emerged from a study of cytomegalovirus exposure and HLA in healthy donors. 60 Vbeta and 13 Jbeta primers were used in PCR. This table comes from immunoSEQ multiplex PCR, and its TCRdb copy is limited to in-frame clones, with some not included. The data show 150,000 to 200,000 clones, approximately 79% seen once. This receptor was taken from a woman between 40 and 50 years old in good health and CMV-seronegative. Sequenced input: PBMCs.

CDR3 coding DNA: TGTGCCTGGAGTGTAGATGCAGGGGTTTCACCCCTCCACTTT. Protein product: CAWSVDAGVSPLHF. The chain recombines TRBV30 with TRBJ1-6; D is perhaps TRBD1 (6 bases). This CDR3 has 14 amino acids. With 0 bases removed from V and 9 bases from J, the gap between germline ends came to 12 bases. Germline CDR1 GTSNPN, CDR2 SVGIG (reference sequence).